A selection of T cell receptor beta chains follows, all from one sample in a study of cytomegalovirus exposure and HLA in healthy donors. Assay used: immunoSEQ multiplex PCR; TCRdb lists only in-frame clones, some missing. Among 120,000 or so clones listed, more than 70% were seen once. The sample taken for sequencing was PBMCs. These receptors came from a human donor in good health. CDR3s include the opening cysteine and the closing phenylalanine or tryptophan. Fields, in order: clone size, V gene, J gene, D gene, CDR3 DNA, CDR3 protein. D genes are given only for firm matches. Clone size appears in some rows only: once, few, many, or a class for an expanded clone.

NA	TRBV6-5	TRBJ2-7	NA	TGTGCCAGCAGTTACTCTCGGGGCTACGAGCAGTACTTC	CASSYSRGYEQYF
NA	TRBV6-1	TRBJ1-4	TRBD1	TGTGCCAGCAGTGAGCCGGGACAGCGGAATGAAAAACTGTTTTTT	CASSEPGQRNEKLFF
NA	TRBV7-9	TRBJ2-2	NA	TGTGCCGGCACGCCATGGGAGACCGGGGAGCTGTTTTTT	CAGTPWETGELFF
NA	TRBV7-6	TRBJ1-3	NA	TGTGCCAGCAGCCCCATGGGAAACACCATATATTTT	CASSPMGNTIYF
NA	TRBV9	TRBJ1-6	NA	TGTGCCAGCAGCGCACGGACAGAGCCAAATTCACCCCTCCACTTT	CASSARTEPNSPLHF
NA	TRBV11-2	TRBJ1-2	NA	TGTGCCAGCAGCTTACCAGGGTACGGCTATGGCTACACCTTC	CASSLPGYGYGYTF
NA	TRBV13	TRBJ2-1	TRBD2	TGTGCCAGCAGCTACTTACACGGACTAGCGGGGGGGTATGAGCAGTTCTTC	CASSYLHGLAGGYEQFF
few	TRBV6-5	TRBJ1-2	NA	TGTGCCAGCAGTTACTCTCGGGGTATCTATGACTACACCTTC	CASSYSRGIYDYTF
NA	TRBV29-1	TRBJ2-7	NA	TGCAGCGTTCCTCTTGGGCCTTACGAGCAGTACTTC	CSVPLGPYEQYF
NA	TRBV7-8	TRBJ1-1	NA	TGTGCCAGCAGCTTTCCGGGAAACACTGAAGCTTTCTTT	CASSFPGNTEAFF
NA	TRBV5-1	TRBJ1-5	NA	TGCGCCAGCAGCCCAGGGGATAGCAATCAGCCCCAGCATTTT	CASSPGDSNQPQHF
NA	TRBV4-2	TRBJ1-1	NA	TGTGCCAGCAGCCAAGACACCAGAAAAGCTTTCTTT	CASSQDTRKAFF
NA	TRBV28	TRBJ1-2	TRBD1	TGTGCCAGCAGTCCCACGACAGGGGCCTATGGCTACACCTTC	CASSPTTGAYGYTF
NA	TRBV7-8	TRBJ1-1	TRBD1	TGTGCCAGCAGCTCGTCGGACAGGGAAGCTTTCTTT	CASSSSDREAFF
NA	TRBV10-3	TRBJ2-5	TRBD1	TGTGCCATCGGGACAGGGGGACAAGAGACCCAGTACTTC	CAIGTGGQETQYF
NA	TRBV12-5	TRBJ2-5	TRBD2	TGTGCTAGTGTCCTGTTGGCGGGGGGAAACGGAGAGACCCAGTACTTC	CASVLLAGGNGETQYF
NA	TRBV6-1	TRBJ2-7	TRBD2	TGTGCCACCGAGATGGGGGGGTCCTACGAGCAGTACTTC	CATEMGGSYEQYF
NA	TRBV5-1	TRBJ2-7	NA	TGCGCCAGCAGTAGGGAGCCGGGCCCCCCCATCGAGCAGTACTTC	CASSREPGPPIEQYF
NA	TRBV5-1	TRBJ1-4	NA	TGCGCCAGCAGCCCAGGGGCAACTAATGAAAAACTGTTTTTT	CASSPGATNEKLFF
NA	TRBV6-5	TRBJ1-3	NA	TGTGCCAGCATGGCAGGGAACTCTGGAAACACCATATATTTT	CASMAGNSGNTIYF
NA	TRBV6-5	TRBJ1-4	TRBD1	TGTGCCAGCAGCTTCGACAGGGAGAATGAAAAACTGTTTTTT	CASSFDRENEKLFF
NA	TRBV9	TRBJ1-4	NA	TGTGCCAGCAGCGCCCGGGGGGAACGGGGTGAAAAACTGTTTTTT	CASSARGERGEKLFF